These 11 T cell receptor beta chains originate from one sample sequenced in a study of T cells after yellow fever vaccination. TCRdb fed the 5' RACE reads into MiXCR, producing one record per CDR3 protein. The table has about 73,000 distinct CDR3 sequences, about 7.7% seen once. Sequencing was performed on CD8+ T cells sorted from PBMCs, taken on the day of the yellow fever booster vaccination. These receptors were taken from a young man who received the YFV17D yellow fever vaccine.

V gene TRBV27 combines with J gene TRBJ2-7, with 8 bases identical to TRBD2. Germline CDR1 and CDR2: MNHEY and SMNVEV (reference sequence). The V segment lost 7 bases and the J segment 4 bases; nucleotides outside the gene matches: 6. The CDR3 contains 13 residues. The CDR3 DNA follows: TGTGCCAGCAAACTAGCGGAGCCGTACGAGCAGTACTTC. Its protein product is CASKLAEPYEQYF.

This clonotype was found many times. This chain joins TRBV20-1 and TRBJ2-7, with TRBD2 as a possible D gene (5 bases). The CDR3 is made up of 11 amino acids. V lost 6 bases and J lost 6, with 12 bases in between. The germline V gene has CDR1 DFQATT and CDR2 SNEGSKA (reference sequence). CDR3 loop: CSASPEVEQYF. In DNA, the CDR3 is TGCAGTGCGAGCCCGGAGGTCGAGCAGTACTTC.

This chain connects TRBV4-3 to TRBJ2-1, with 12 positions matching TRBD2. Losses at the gene ends were 0 bases for V and 6 bases for J; bases not matched to a gene: 3. The CDR3 extends over 16 amino acids. CDR1 LGHNA and CDR2 YSLEER come from the germline V gene. CDR3 DNA sequence: TGCGCCAGCAGCCAAGAGGAGACTAGCGGGAGCAATGAGCAGTTCTTC. Translation: CASSQEETSGSNEQFF.

The chain links TRBV29-1 to TRBJ1-1; D remains ambiguous. The CDR3 sequence is 12 residues long. CDR1 and CDR2 (germline): SQVTM, ANQGSEA. V shed 5 bases and J shed 1 base, with 8 bases lying between them. For the CDR3, the DNA is TGCAGCGTTTATCCGGGGAACACTGAAGCTTTCTTT. It specifies CSVYPGNTEAFF.

The rearrangement uses TRBV9 and TRBJ2-1; D not certain. The CDR3 sequence is 13 residues long. Germline values: CDR1 SGDLS, CDR2 YYNGEE. Trimming took 0 bases from V and 8 from J, leaving 9 bases between them. The CDR3 region is CASSVEVFDEQFF. CDR3 DNA: TGTGCCAGCAGCGTAGAAGTGTTTGATGAGCAGTTCTTC.

Only a few counts were recorded for this clonotype. Sequence at one end of the junction differs from germline and may be a read error. This chain joins TRBV28 and TRBJ2-1; D is undetermined. Germline CDR1 MDHEN, CDR2 SYDVKM. The CDR3 has 11 amino acids. The DNA of the CDR3 is TGTGCCAGCAGAAGGGTAGAGAGGTTACAGTTC. Protein: CASRRVERLQF.

This clonotype was picked up a small number of times. The genes are TRBV20-1 and TRBJ2-5; D not certain. V shed 5 bases and J shed 1 base, with 11 bases lying between them. The CDR3 spans 13 residues. Germline V gives CDR1 DFQATT, CDR2 SNEGSKA (reference sequence). The CDR3 coding sequence is TGCAGTGCTCACGGACCGCTCCAAGAGACCCAGTACTTC. It translates to CSAHGPLQETQYF.

This clonotype was seen only a few times. The rearrangement uses TRBV7-9 and TRBJ2-7; 15 nucleotides match TRBD2. Germline CDR1 is SEHNR and CDR2 is FQNEAQ (reference sequence). The CDR3 totals 15 residues. The V and J ends lost 10 bases and 4 bases, in that order; junction bases with no gene match: 8. CDR3 region: CATLEGTSGRYEQYF. CDR3 nucleotide sequence: TGTGCCACACTGGAAGGGACTAGCGGGAGGTACGAGCAGTACTTC.

This clonotype was observed a few times. J is TRBJ2-1 and V is TRBV9; possible D gene TRBD2, 5 bases. CDR3 length: 16 amino acids. V lost 1 base to trimming and J lost 0 bases, with 11 bases between them. Germline values: CDR1 SGDLS, CDR2 YYNGEE. DNA of the CDR3: TGTGCCAGCAGCGTATCCAGGAGGAGCTCCTACAATGAGCAGTTCTTC. It codes for CASSVSRRSSYNEQFF.

In its sample, this clonotype was seen many times. The chain links TRBV7-6 to TRBJ2-1; 13 bases agree with TRBD2. Germline V gene sequence: CDR1 SGHVS, CDR2 FNYEAQ. The CDR3 has 19 residues. With V trimmed by 5 bases and J by 0 bases, 10 bases remained unmatched. CDR3: CASSPGLAGESSSYNEQFF. The DNA for the CDR3 is TGTGCCAGCAGCCCAGGACTAGCGGGAGAATCGAGCTCCTACAATGAGCAGTTCTTC.

This chain connects TRBV12-3 or TRBV12-4 to TRBJ2-3; 9 bases align to TRBD1. The CDR3 covers 16 residues. The ends lost 3 bases at V and 5 bases at J; junction bases unmatched: 9. The CDR3 DNA is TGTGCCAGCAGTTTTTTGCCCGACAGGGGGGAAGATACGCAGTATTTT. Its protein is CASSFLPDRGEDTQYF.